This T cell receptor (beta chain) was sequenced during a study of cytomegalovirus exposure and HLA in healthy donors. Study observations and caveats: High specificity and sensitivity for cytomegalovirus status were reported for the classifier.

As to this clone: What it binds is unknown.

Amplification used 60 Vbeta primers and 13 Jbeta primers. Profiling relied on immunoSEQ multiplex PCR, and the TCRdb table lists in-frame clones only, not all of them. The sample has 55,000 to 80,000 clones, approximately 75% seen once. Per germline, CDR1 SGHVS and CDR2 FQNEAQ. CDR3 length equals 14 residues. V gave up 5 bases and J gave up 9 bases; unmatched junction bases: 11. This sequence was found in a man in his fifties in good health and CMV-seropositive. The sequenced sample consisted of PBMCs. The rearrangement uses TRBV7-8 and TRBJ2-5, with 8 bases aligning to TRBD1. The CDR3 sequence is CASSMRQGSMSQYF. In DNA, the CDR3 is TGTGCCAGCAGCATGAGACAGGGGAGCATGTCCCAGTACTTC.